Sequencing of this T cell receptor beta chain was carried out in a study of identifying expanded T cells in peripheral blood. Study-level points and caveats: Approximately two-week clone count variance significantly increased as total template count grew. Technical replicates showed around 1.1 changed clones; approximately 2 weeks about 16.4; four weeks 19.

Germline V gene data show CDR1 as LGHNA and CDR2 as YSLEER. The CDR3 covers 13 residues. Trimming shortened V by 2 bases and J by 5 bases, and 6 bases separated the two germline ends. Assay used: immunoSEQ multiplex PCR; TCRdb lists only in-frame clones, some missing. The sample holds around 85,000 clones, roughly 90% seen once. Healthy donors had no documented immune events, such as infections, while sampled. Points on this clone: Antigen: not known.

V usage is TRBV4-3 and J usage is TRBJ1-4, with D unresolved. The sequence was collected from a person aged 18 to 75 in good health. Source material: blood. The CDR3 is CASSQSENEKLFF. Here the CDR3 DNA reads TGCGCCAGCAGCCAATCTGAGAATGAAAAACTGTTTTTT.